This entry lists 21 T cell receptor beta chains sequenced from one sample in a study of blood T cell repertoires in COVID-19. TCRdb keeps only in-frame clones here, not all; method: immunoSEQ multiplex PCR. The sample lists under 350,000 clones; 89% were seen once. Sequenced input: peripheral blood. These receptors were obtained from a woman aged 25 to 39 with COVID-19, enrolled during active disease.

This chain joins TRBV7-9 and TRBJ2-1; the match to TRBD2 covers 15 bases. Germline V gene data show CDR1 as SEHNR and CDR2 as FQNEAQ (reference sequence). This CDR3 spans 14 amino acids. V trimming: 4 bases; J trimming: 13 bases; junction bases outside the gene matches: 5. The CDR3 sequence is CASSWTSGGAGQFF. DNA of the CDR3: TGTGCCAGCAGCTGGACTAGCGGGGGGGCCGGTCAGTTCTTC. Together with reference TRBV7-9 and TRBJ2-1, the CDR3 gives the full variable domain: DTGVSQNPRHKITKRGQNVTFRCDPISEHNRLYWYRQTLGQGPEFLTYFQNEAQLEKSRLLSDRFSAERPKGSFSTLEIQRTEQGDSAMYLCASSWTSGGAGQFFGPGTRLTVL.

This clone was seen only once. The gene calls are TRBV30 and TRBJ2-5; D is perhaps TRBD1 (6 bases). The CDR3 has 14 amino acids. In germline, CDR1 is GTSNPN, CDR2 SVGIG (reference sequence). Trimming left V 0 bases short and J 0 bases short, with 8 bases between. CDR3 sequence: CAWSVGQYQETQYF. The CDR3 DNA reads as TGTGCCTGGAGTGTTGGACAGTACCAAGAGACCCAGTACTTC.

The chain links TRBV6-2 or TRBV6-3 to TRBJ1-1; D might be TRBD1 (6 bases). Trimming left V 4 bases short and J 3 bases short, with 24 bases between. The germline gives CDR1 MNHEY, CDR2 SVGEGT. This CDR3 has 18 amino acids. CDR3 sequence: CASSFRPKGRKGDTEAFF. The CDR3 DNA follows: TGTGCCAGCAGTTTCCGCCCCAAAGGCAGAAAGGGGGACACTGAAGCTTTCTTT.

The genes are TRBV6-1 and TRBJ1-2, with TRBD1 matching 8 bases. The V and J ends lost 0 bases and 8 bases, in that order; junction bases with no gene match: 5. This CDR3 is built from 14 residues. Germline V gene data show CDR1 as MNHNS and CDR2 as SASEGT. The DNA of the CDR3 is TGTGCCAGCAGTGAAGCTCAGGGGGCGGAGGGCTACACCTTC. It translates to CASSEAQGAEGYTF.

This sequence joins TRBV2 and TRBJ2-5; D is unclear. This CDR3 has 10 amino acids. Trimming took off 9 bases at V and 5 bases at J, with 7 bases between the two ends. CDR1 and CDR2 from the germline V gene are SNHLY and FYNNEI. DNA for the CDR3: TGTGCCAGTGGTCAGGAGACCCAGTACTTC. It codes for CASGQETQYF.

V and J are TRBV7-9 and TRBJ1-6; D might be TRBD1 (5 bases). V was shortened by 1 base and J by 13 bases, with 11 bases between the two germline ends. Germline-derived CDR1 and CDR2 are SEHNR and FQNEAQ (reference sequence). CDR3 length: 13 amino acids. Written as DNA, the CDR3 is TGTGCCAGCAGCTTAGTTATGGGGCGGCCCCTCCACTTT. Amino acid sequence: CASSLVMGRPLHF.

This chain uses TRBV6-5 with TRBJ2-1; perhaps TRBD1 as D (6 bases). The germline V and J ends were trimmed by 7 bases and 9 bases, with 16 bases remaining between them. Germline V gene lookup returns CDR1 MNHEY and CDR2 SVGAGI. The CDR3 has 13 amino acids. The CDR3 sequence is CASTPVGAGEQFF. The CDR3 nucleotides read TGTGCCAGCACCCCCGTGGGGGCGGGTGAGCAGTTCTTC.

The CDR3 DNA reads TGTGCCAGCAGTTATGAAACAGGGTTGAACACTGAAGCTTTCTTT. It encodes CASSYETGLNTEAFF. V is TRBV5-6 and J is TRBJ1-1; a weak D match, TRBD1 (6 bases). The CDR3 sequence is 15 residues long. From germline, CDR1 is SGHDT and CDR2 YYEEEE. The V and J ends lost 5 bases and 0 bases respectively, with 14 bases between them.

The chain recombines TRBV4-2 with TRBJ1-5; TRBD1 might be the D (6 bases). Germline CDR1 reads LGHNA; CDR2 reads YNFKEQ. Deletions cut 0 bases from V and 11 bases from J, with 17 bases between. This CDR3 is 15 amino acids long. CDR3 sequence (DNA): TGTGCCAGCAGCCAAGATTGGCAGGGGTCTAGGGCCCAGCATTTT. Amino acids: CASSQDWQGSRAQHF.

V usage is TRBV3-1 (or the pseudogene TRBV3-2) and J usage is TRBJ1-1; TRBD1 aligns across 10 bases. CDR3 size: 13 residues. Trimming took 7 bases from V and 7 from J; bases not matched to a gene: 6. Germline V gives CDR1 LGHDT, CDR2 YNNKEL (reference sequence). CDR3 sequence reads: CASTSGQGGEAFF. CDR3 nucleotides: TGTGCCAGCACCTCCGGACAGGGGGGTGAAGCTTTCTTT.

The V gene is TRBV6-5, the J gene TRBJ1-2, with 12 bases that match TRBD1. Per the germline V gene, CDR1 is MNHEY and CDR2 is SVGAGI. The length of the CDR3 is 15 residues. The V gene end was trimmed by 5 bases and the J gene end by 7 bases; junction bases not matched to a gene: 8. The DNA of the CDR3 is TGTGCCAGCAGTAGGGACAGGGGGCGGGTGGGTGGCTACACCTTC. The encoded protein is CASSRDRGRVGGYTF.

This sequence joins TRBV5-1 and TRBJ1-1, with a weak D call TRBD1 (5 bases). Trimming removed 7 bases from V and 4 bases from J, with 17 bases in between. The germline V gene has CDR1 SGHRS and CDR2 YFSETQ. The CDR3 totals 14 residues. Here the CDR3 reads CASARLGGSTEAFF. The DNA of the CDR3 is TGCGCCAGCGCAAGGTTGGGGGGAAGCACTGAAGCTTTCTTT. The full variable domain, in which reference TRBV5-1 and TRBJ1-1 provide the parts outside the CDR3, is KAGVTQTPRYLIKTRGQQVTLSCSPISGHRSVSWYQQTPGQGLQFLFEYFSETQRNKGNFPGRFSGRQFSNSRSEMNVSTLELGDSALYLCASARLGGSTEAFFGQGTRLTVV.

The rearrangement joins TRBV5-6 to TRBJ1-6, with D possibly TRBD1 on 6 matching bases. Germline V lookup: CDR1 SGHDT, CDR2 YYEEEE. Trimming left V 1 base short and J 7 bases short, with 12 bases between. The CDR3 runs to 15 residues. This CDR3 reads CASSLFTGLNSPLHF. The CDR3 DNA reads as TGTGCCAGCAGCTTGTTTACAGGGTTAAATTCACCCCTCCACTTT.

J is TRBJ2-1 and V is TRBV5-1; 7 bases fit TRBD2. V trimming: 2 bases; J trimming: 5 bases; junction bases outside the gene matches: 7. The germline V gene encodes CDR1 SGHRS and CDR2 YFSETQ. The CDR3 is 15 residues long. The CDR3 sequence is CASSFGGSMDNEQFF. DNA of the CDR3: TGCGCCAGCAGCTTCGGGGGGTCGATGGACAATGAGCAGTTCTTC.

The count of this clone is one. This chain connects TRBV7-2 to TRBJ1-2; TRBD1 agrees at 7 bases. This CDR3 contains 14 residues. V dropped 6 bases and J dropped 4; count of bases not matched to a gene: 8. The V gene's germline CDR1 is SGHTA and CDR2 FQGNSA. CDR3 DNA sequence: TGTGCCAGCAGACCAACAGGGGATTCCTATGGCTACACCTTC. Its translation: CASRPTGDSYGYTF.

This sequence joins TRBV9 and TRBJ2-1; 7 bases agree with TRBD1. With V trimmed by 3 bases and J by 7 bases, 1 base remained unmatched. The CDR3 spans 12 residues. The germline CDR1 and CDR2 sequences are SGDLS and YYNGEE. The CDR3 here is CASSGQGNEQFF. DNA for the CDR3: TGTGCCAGCAGCGGACAGGGTAATGAGCAGTTCTTC.

CDR3 sequence reads: CASSPWRGPYNEQFF. CDR3 nucleotide sequence: TGTGCCAGCTCCCCGTGGCGGGGACCCTACAATGAGCAGTTCTTC. The chain carries TRBV9 and TRBJ2-1; a weak D match, TRBD2 (6 bases). The germline gives CDR1 SGDLS, CDR2 YYNGEE. This CDR3 has 15 amino acids. V lost 7 bases and J 2 bases, leaving 16 bases between the germline ends.

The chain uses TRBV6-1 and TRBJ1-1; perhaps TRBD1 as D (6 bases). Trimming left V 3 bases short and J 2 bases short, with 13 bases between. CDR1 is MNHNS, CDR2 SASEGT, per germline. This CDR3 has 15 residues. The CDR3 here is CASSDTGKHNTEAFF. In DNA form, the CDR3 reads TGTGCCAGCAGTGACACAGGGAAACATAACACTGAAGCTTTCTTT.

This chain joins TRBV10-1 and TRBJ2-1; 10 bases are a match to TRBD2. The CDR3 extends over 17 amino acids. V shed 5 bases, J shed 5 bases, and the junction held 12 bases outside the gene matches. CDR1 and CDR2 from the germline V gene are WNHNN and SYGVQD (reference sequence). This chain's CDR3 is CASSSLDRAGGHNEQFF. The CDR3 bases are TGCGCCAGCAGTTCCCTGGATCGAGCGGGGGGGCACAATGAGCAGTTCTTC.

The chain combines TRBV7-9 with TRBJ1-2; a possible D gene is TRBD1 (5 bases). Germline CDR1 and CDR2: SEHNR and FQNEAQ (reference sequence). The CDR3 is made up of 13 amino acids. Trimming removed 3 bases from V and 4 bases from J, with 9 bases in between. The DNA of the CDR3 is TGTGCCAGCAGCTTTTCAGGGCTCTATGGCTACACCTTC. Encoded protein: CASSFSGLYGYTF.

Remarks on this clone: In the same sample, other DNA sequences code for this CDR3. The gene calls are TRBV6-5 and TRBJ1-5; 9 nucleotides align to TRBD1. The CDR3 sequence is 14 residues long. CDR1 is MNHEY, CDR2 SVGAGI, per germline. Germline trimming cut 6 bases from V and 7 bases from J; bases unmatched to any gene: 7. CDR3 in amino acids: CASSSDRGNQPQHF. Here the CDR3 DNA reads TGTGCCAGCAGCTCCGACAGGGGGAACCAGCCCCAGCATTTT.